The clone carrying this T cell receptor beta chain was observed many times. The antigen is undetermined. In TCRdb, the reads were re-called with MiXCR into one record per CDR3 protein. This table has 500,000 or so distinct CDR3 sequences, approximately 17% appearing once. The data stem from a study of T cell repertoires in cytomegalovirus infection. Study information: The public TCR beta signatures pointed to both CMV infection and matching HLA type.

Points from the study as a whole: Summed public TCR beta family frequency identified CMV carriers bearing the relevant HLA. Clonotype analysis showed dominance of the ex vivo response by HLA-C-restricted CMV-specific TCR beta clonotypes.

Germline-derived CDR1 and CDR2 are SEHNR and FQNEAQ (reference sequence). V lost 0 bases and J 0 bases, leaving 13 bases between the germline ends. This CDR3 region has 17 residues. The V call is TRBV7-9, the J call TRBJ2-3; either TRBD1 or TRBD2 may supply D (6 bases each). The specimen sequenced was CD8+ T cells from PBMCs. The TCR was taken from a human donor in good health (CMV status not recorded). Some clones in this sample may be carry-over from other donors' samples. The DNA of the CDR3 is TGTGCCAGCAGCTTAGCGGAGGGGGTCACTAGCACAGATACGCAGTATTTT. Protein product: CASSLAEGVTSTDTQYF.